This T cell receptor beta chain derives from a study of preoperative IRX-2 immunotherapy in early breast cancer (dated by TCRdb to between 2018 and 2021). As for this clone: What antigen it recognizes has not been identified. Nothing much larger sits one base from this clone, and base qualities are not available.

The treatment or condition label, read with the paper, signifies: preoperative locoregional IRX-2 cytokine immunotherapy. The samples were obtained from a phase Ib study in which preoperative, locoregional IRX-2 cytokine immunotherapy intended to prime immune responses was tested. Donors were patients with early-stage breast cancer who received IRX-2 before surgery. Compared with germline, V lacks 5 bases and J lacks 1 base; bases without a gene match: 5. The germline V gene gives CDR1 as MDHEN and CDR2 as SYDVKM. The CDR3 starts with the cysteine, ends with the phenylalanine, and has 14 residues. Left in the record is the CDR3 DNA by itself, 42 bases read in frame from the first base. Libraries were made using the immunoSEQ multiplex PCR assay. Entries here come from immuneACCESS through TCRdb and include only in-frame sequences with V and J called. Some clones fail to appear in such tables; in the studies checked, an unresolved V gene covers under half of the shortfall, and the cause of the remainder is unknown. A total of roughly 57,000 clones appear in this sample, approximately 95% of them only once. Roughly 1.7% of the sample belongs to the ten largest clones.

This material was obtained from a patient treated with IRX-2 immunotherapy. This clonotype was obtained from a human donor with breast cancer. The V and J segments used are TRBV28 and TRBJ2-7; 7 middle bases align to TRBD1. Here the CDR3 is given as CASSTGTASYEQYF. At the DNA level, the sequence is TGTGCCAGCAGTACGGGGACAGCTTCCTACGAGCAGTACTTC.